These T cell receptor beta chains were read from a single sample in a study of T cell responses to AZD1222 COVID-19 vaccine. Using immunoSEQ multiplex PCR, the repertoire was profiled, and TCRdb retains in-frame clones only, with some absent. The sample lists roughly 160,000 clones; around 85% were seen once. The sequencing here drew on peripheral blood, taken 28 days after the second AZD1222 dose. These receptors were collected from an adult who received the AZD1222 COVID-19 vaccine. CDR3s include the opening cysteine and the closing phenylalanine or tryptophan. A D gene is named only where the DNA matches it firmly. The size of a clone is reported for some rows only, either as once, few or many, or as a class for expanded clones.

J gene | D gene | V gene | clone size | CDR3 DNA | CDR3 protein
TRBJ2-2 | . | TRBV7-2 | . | TGTGCCAGCAGCTTTGGGACGGCGAACACCGGGGAGCTGTTTTTT | CASSFGTANTGELFF
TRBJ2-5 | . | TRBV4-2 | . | TGTGCCAGCAGCCAAGATTGGGTTTTCGAGACCCAGTACTTC | CASSQDWVFETQYF
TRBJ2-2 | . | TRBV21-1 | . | TGTGCCAGTGAAGAAACCGGGACAAGCACCGGGGAGCTGTTTTTT | CASEETGTSTGELFF
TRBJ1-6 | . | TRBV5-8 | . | TGTGCCAGCAGCCAGGGGCCATTTTCCCTCCACTTT | CASSQGPFSLHF
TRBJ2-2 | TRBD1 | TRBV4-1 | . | TGCGCCAGCAGCCAAGGTTTGGGACAGGACCTCACCGGGGAGCTGTTTTTT | CASSQGLGQDLTGELFF
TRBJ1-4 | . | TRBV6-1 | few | TGTGCCAGCAGTGAAACTACCGGTGGAAAACTGTTTTTT | CASSETTGGKLFF
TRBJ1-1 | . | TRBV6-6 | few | TGTGCCAGCAGTCTATCACGACAGGCTCGTCCCCCGCGGACTGAAGCTTTCTTT | CASSLSRQARPPRTEAFF
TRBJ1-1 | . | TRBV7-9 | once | TGTGCCAGCAGCTGGCGGGGGAACACTGAAGCTTTCTTT | CASSWRGNTEAFF
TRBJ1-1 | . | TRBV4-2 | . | TGTGCCAGCAGCCAAGATCCGAGGGGAGGGACTGAAGCTTTCTTT | CASSQDPRGGTEAFF
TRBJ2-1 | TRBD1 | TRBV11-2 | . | TGTGCCAGCAGCCCTCTTGGAGGACAGGGGGGGAATGAGCAGTTCTTC | CASSPLGGQGGNEQFF
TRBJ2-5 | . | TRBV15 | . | TGTGCCACCAGCAGAGGGCAAGAGACCCAGTACTTC | CATSRGQETQYF
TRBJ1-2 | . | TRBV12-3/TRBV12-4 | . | TGTGCCACTGCGGACGGTGCATCCTATGGCTACACCTTC | CATADGASYGYTF
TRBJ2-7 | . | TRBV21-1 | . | TGTGCCAGCAGCAAAACCCTAGCGGCCGCCTACGAGCAGTACTTC | CASSKTLAAAYEQYF
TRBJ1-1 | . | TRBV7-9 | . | TGTGCCAGCAGCTTGTCCTTCGGAGTCAACACTGAAGCTTTCTTT | CASSLSFGVNTEAFF
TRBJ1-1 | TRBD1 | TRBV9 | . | TGTGCCAGCAGCGTAGATCCAGGGGGGGCCACTGAAGCTTTCTTT | CASSVDPGGATEAFF
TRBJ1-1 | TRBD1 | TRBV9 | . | TGTGCCAGCAGTGTGGGACAGACGAACACTGAAGCTTTCTTT | CASSVGQTNTEAFF
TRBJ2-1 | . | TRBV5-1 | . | TGCGCCAGCAGCCAGAGGGGGAATGAGCAGTTCTTC | CASSQRGNEQFF
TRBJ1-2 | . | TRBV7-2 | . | TGTGCCAGCAGCCCCGGCTTTTATGGCTACACCTTC | CASSPGFYGYTF
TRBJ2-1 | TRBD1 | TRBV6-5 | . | TGTGCCAGCACCCCGGGACAGGGTAATGAGCAGTTCTTC | CASTPGQGNEQFF
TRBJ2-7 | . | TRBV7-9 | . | TGTGCCAGCAGCTTAGAGGGCAGGGGAACCTACGAGCAGTACTTC | CASSLEGRGTYEQYF
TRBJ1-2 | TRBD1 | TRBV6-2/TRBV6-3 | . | TGTGCCAGCAGCAAGGGGCGCCGAAGCAGGGGGTACGGCTACACCTTC | CASSKGRRSRGYGYTF
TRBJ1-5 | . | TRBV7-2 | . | TGTGCCAGCAGCTCACCCACAGGGTCGGGGAGCAATCAGCCCCAGCATTTT | CASSSPTGSGSNQPQHF
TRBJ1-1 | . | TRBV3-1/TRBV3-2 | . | TGTGCCAGCAGCCAACTGACCAACACTGAAGCTTTCTTT | CASSQLTNTEAFF
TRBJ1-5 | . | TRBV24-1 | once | TGTGCCACCAGCCAACGTGGACAGAGGGGCAATCAGCCCCAGCATTTT | CATSQRGQRGNQPQHF
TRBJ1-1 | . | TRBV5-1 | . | TGCGCCAGCAGCTTGGTAGAGATGAACACTGAAGCTTTCTTT | CASSLVEMNTEAFF
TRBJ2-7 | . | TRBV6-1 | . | TGTGCCAGCAGTGAAATGGGGACGGCTCCCTACGAGCAGTACTTC | CASSEMGTAPYEQYF
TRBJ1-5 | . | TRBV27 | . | TGTGCCAGCAGTTTCAGGGTCAATCAGCCCCAGCATTTT | CASSFRVNQPQHF
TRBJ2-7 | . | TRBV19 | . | TGTGCCAGTAGGATCCACAGGGCCGCCTACGAGCAGTACTTC | CASRIHRAAYEQYF
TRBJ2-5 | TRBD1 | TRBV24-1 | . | TGTGCCACCAGGGGACAGGGTGAGACCCAGTACTTC | CATRGQGETQYF
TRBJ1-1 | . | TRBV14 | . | TGTGCCAGCAGTTACTCGTCAGGGTCTGAAGCTTTCTTT | CASSYSSGSEAFF
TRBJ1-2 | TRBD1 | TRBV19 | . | TGTGCCAGTTTTGGTCGGACAGGGGATCATGGCTACACCTTC | CASFGRTGDHGYTF
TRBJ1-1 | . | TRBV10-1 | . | TGCGCCAGCAGCAGTCTTACTGAAGCTTTCTTT | CASSSLTEAFF
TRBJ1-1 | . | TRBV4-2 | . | TGTGCCAGCAGAGATCGCACTGAAGCTTTCTTT | CASRDRTEAFF
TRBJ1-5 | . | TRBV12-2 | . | TGTGCAAGTCGCCCCCGGGCAGGGGCCCTCGGGGACAATCAGCCCCAGCATTTT | CASRPRAGALGDNQPQHF
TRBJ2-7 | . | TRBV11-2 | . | TGTGCCAGCAGCCGCTGGGAGACCCGGTACGAGCAGTACTTC | CASSRWETRYEQYF
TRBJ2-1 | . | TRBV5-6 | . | TGTGCCAGCAGCTTGGTGGAGCGTCCCTACAATGAGCAGTTCTTC | CASSLVERPYNEQFF
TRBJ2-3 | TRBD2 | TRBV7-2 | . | TGTGCCAGCACCCTAGCGGGGGGGCTACACACAGATACGCAGTATTTT | CASTLAGGLHTDTQYF
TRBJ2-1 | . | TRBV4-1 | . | TGCGCCAGCAGCCAAGTTACAAGTTCCAATGAGCAGTTCTTC | CASSQVTSSNEQFF
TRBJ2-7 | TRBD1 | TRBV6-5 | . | TGTGCCAGCAGTTCCGGACAGGCGAGCTCCTACGAGCAGTACTTC | CASSSGQASSYEQYF
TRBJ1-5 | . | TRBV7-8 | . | TGTGCCAGCAGCTTAGTAAGGAGGGTTGACGGTCAGCCCCAGCATTTT | CASSLVRRVDGQPQHF